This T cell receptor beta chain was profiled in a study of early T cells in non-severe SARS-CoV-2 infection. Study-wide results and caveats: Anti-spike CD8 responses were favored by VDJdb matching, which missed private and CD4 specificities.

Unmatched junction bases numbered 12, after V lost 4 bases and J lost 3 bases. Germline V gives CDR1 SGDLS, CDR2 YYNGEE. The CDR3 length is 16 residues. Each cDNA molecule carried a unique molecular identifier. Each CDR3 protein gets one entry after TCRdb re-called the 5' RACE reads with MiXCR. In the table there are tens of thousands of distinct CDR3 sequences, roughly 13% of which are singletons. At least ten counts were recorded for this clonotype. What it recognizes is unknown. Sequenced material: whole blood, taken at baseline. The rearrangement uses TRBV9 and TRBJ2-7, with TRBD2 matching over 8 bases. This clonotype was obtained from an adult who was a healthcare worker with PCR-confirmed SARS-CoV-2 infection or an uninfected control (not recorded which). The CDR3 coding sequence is TGTGCCAGCAGCCCTCTCGGGGATAGCGGGATCTACGAGCAGTACTTC. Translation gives CASSPLGDSGIYEQYF.